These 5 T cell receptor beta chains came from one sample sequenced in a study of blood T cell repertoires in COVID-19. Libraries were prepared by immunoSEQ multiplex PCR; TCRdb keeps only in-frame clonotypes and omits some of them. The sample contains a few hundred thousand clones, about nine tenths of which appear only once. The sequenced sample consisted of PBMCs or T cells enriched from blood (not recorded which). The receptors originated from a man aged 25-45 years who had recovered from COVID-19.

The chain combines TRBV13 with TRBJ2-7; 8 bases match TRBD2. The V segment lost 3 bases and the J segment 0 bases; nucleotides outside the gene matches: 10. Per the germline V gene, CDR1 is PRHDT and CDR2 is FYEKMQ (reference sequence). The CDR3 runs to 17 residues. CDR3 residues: CASSFRRGEGSSYEQYF. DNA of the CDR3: TGTGCCAGCAGCTTTAGGCGGGGGGAGGGGTCCTCCTACGAGCAGTACTTC.

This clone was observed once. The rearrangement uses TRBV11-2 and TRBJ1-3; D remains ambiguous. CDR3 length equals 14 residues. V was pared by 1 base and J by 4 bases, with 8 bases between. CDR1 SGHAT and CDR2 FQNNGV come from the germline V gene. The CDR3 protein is CASSLGFGGNTIYF. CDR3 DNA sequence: TGTGCCAGCAGCTTAGGGTTCGGGGGAAACACCATATATTTT.

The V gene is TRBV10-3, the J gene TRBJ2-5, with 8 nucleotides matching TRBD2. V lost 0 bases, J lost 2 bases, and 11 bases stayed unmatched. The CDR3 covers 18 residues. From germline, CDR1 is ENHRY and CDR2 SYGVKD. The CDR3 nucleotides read TGTGCCATCAGTGAGTCCCGTGGAGTAGCGGGGCAACAAGAGACCCAGTACTTC. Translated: CAISESRGVAGQQETQYF.

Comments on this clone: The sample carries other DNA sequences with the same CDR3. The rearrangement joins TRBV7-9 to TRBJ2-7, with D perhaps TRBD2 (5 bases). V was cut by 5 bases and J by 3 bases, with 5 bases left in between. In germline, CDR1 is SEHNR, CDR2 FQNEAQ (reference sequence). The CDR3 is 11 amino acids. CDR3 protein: CASSGLYEQYF. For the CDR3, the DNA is TGTGCCAGCAGCGGACTCTACGAGCAGTACTTC.

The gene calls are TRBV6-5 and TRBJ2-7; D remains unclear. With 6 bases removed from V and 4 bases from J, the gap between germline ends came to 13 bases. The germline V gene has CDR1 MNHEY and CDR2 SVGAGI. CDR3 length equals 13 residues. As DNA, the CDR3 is TGTGCCAGCAGACCCCTTCTCCTATACGAGCAGTACTTC. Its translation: CASRPLLLYEQYF.